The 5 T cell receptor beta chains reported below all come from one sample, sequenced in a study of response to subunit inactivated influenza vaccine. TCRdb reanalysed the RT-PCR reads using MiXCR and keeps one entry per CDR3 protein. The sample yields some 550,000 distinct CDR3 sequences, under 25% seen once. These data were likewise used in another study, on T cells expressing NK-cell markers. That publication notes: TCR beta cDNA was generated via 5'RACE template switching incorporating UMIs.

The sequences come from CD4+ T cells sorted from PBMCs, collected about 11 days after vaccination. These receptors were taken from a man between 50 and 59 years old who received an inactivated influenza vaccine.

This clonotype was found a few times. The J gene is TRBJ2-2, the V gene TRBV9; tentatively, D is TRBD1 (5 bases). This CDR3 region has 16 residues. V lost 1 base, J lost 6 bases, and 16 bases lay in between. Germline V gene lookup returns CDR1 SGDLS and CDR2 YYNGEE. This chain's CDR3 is CASSVFSFGQPGELFF. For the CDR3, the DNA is TGTGCCAGCAGCGTATTCTCTTTTGGACAACCCGGGGAGCTGTTTTTT.

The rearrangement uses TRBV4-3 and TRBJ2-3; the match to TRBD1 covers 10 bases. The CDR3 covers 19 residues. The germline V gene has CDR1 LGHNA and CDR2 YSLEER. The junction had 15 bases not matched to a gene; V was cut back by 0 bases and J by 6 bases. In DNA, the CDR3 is TGCGCCAGCAGCCAAGACGCCCCGTTCAGACAGGGGGCTTCGGATACGCAGTATTTT. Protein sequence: CASSQDAPFRQGASDTQYF.

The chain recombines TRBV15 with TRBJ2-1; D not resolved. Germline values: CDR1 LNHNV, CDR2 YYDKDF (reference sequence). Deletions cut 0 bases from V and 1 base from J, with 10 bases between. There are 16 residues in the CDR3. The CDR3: CATSRDPDGSYNEQFF. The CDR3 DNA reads TGTGCCACCAGCAGAGACCCGGACGGTTCCTACAATGAGCAGTTCTTC.

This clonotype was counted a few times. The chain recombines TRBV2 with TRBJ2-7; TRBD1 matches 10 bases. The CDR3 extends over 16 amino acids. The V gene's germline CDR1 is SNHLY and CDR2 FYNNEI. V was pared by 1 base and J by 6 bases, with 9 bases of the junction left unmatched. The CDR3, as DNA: TGTGCCAGCAGTGAAGGCCCGGGACAGGGGATCGGCGAGCAGTACTTC. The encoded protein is CASSEGPGQGIGEQYF.

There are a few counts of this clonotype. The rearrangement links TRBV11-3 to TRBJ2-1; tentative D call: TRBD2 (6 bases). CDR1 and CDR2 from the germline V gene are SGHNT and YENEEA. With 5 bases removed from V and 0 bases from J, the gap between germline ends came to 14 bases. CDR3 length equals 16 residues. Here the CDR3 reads CASSPGLLSSYNEQFF. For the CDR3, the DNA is TGTGCCAGCAGCCCGGGACTTCTGAGCTCCTACAATGAGCAGTTCTTC.